Below, one T cell receptor (beta chain) is given with its context. This entry comes from a study of T cells in Graves' hyperthyroidism and ophthalmopathy. Amplification targeted TCR beta CDR3 regions from RNA transcripts. The primer set for the first-round RT-PCR of the TCR CDR3 was HTBI. MiXCR, run by TCRdb on the multiplex PCR reads, gives a single entry per CDR3 protein. The data hold roughly 520,000 distinct CDR3 sequences, with roughly a quarter observed a single time. There are 15 residues in the CDR3. Looked up from germline, CDR1 is KGHSH and CDR2 is LQKENI. The V gene lost 2 bases and the J gene lost 3 bases, with 13 bases spanning the gap.

Sequenced sample: blood. The chain carries TRBV18 and TRBJ1-2, with D possibly being TRBD1 (6 bases). This sequence originates from a woman aged 30 to 39 with Graves' ophthalmopathy. CDR3 region: CASSPDTGIYYGYTF. CDR3 nucleotide sequence: TGTGCCAGCTCACCAGACACAGGGATCTACTATGGCTACACCTTC.